This T cell receptor (beta chain) was obtained from a study of CD4+ T cells in melanoma. Comment on this clone: No antigen is known for it.

Findings and caveats of the study: A reported correlation linked neoantigen-specific CD4+ T cells to CD8+, macrophage and B cell function.

V was pared by 2 bases and J by 3 bases, with 8 bases between. Germline assignment: CDR1 GTSNPN and CDR2 SVGIG (reference sequence). The CDR3 extends over 13 amino acids. Sequenced by immunoSEQ multiplex PCR; TCRdb stores in-frame clones only, minus some. The sample lists some 50,000 clones, about 88% occurring once. Sequenced material: peripheral blood. The TCR comes from a human donor with melanoma. The V gene is TRBV30, the J gene TRBJ1-5; D unclear. The chain's CDR3 is CAWSRDSNQPQHF. The CDR3 nucleotides are TGTGCCTGGAGTCGAGACTCCAATCAGCCCCAGCATTTT.